The clone carrying this TCR beta chain occurred a few times. The CDR3 contains 16 residues. Germline assignment: CDR1 SGHVS and CDR2 FQNEAQ. J gave up 5 bases and V 5 bases, and 14 bases lay outside the gene matches. The sample originates from a study of spatial heterogeneity in lung cancer. TCR cDNA molecules each carried a unique molecular identifier. TCRdb reprocessed the 5' RACE reads with MiXCR, giving one entry per CDR3 protein. The table has roughly 48,000 distinct CDR3 sequences, roughly 5.2% seen once. Indicated time point: sample taken at primary tumor resection. The authors sequenced whole RNA from tumor, nontumor lung or frozen PBMC without sorting.

This rearrangement joins TRBV7-8 to TRBJ1-1, with 7 bases aligning to TRBD1. The sample was PBMCs, taken at surgery. This TCR derives from a male donor with early-stage non-small cell lung cancer. CDR3 amino acids: CASSPPGQKGFTEAFF. Written as DNA, the CDR3 is TGTGCCAGCAGCCCTCCGGGACAGAAAGGGTTTACTGAAGCTTTCTTT.